This T cell receptor beta chain was profiled in a study of neoadjuvant anti-PD-1 for oral cavity cancer. At the level of the study: Around day 43, patients without progression received a fourth nivolumab dose before surgery.

The sample's time point: after neoadjuvant nivolumab, at surgical resection. These newly diagnosed stage II-IVA oral cavity squamous cell carcinoma patients had no prior systemic or radiation treatment. Blood cells were analyzed directly, without culture or expansion. Six replicates per PBMC sample, mostly from 480 ng of genomic DNA. Clones were sequenced by immunoSEQ multiplex PCR, and TCRdb holds only the in-frame ones, with some missing. The data contain more than 11,000 clones, 60% to 80% of them seen just once; the ten biggest clones take up roughly 3.1%. Germline assignment: CDR1 LNHDA and CDR2 SQIVND (reference sequence). V was clipped by 3 bases and J by 2 bases; unmatched bases: 17. This CDR3 has 19 residues.

The TCR sequence derives from a person aged 35-79 years with oral cavity squamous cell carcinoma. The chain has TRBV19 and TRBJ1-2; 8 bases line up with TRBD1. Material: PBMCs, obtained after nivolumab (anti-PD-1) treatment. The CDR3 region is CASSMDSGGWTGKNYGYTF. As DNA, the CDR3 is TGTGCCAGTAGTATGGACTCGGGCGGTTGGACAGGGAAGAACTATGGCTACACCTTC.